This TCR beta chain was recorded in a study of T cell repertoires in cytomegalovirus infection. This clonotype has just a few counts. The antigen remains undetermined. From the reads, TCRdb called clonotypes with MiXCR, one entry per CDR3 protein. The repertoire has some 450,000 distinct CDR3 sequences, about a third of them found once; the top ten carry roughly an eighth. Overall study results and limits: Dominating the ex vivo response were TCR beta clonotypes that were CMV-specific and HLA-C-restricted.

Germline CDR1 reads WSHSY; CDR2 reads SAAADI. This CDR3 is built from 15 residues. The V gene lost 3 bases and the J gene lost 5 bases, with 13 bases spanning the gap. The chain uses TRBV10-2 and TRBJ1-4; D perhaps matches TRBD1 (6 bases). The receptor comes from a human donor in good health (CMV status not recorded). Some clones in this sample may be carry-over from other donors' samples. The sample taken for sequencing was PBMCs. The CDR3 bases are TGCGCCAGCAGTGAAGCGGGGGCCCGGAATGAAAAACTGTTTTTT. It yields the protein CASSEAGARNEKLFF.